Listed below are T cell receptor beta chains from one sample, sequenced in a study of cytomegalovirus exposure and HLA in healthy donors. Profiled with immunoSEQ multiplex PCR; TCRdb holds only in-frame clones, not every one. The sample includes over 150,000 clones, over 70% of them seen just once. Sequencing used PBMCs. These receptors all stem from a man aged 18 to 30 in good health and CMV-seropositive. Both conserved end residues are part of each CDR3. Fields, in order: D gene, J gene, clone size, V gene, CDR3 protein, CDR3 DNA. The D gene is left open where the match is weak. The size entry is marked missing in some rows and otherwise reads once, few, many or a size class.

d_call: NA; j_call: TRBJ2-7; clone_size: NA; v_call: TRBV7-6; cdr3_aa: CASSLGGGTHYEQYF; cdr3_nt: TGTGCCAGCAGTCTAGGGGGGGGGACGCATTACGAGCAGTACTTC
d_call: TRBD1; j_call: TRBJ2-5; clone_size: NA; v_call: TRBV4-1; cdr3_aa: CASSQGVPGQGQETQYF; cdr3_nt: TGCGCCAGCAGCCAAGGAGTCCCGGGACAGGGGCAAGAGACCCAGTACTTC
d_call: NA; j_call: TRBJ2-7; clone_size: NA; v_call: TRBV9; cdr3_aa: CASSDPTVGYEQYF; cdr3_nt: TGTGCCAGCAGCGACCCGACAGTAGGCTACGAGCAGTACTTC
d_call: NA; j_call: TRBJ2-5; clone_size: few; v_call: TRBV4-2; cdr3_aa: CASSHEARPLDTQYF; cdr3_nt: TGTGCCAGCAGCCACGAGGCGAGGCCCCTGGATACCCAGTACTTC
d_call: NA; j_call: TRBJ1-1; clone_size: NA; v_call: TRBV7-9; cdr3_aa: CASRATRGTNTEAFF; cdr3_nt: TGTGCCAGTCGCGCGACGCGGGGGACGAACACTGAAGCTTTCTTT
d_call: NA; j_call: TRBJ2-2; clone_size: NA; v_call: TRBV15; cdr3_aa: CATSLEGRYTGELFF; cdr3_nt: TGTGCCACCAGCTTGGAGGGAAGGTACACCGGGGAGCTGTTTTTT
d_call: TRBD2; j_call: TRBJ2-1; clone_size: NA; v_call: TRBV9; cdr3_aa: CASSAMITGLAGGVYDEQFF; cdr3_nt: TGTGCCAGCAGCGCGATGATTACGGGACTAGCGGGGGGCGTTTACGATGAGCAGTTCTTC
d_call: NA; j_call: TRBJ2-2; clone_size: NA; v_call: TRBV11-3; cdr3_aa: CASSLYAGELFF; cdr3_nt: TGTGCCAGCAGCTTATATGCCGGGGAGCTGTTTTTT
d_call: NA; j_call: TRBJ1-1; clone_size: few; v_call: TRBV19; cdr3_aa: CASSIVPGYMTEAFF; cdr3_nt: TGTGCCAGTAGTATTGTTCCAGGGTATATGACTGAAGCTTTCTTT
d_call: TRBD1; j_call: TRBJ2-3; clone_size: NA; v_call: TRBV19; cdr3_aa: CASRQGPMGRGTQYF; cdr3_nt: TGTGCCAGTAGACAGGGGCCTATGGGCCGCGGTACGCAGTATTTT
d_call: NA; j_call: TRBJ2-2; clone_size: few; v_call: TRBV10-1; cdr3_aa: CASSEGAGRQTGELFF; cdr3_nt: TGCGCCAGCAGTGAGGGGGCTGGCCGACAGACCGGGGAGCTGTTTTTT
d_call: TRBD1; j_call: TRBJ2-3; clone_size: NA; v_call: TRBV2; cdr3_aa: CASSNRDRVPDTQYF; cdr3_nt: TGTGCCAGCAGTAACCGGGACAGGGTTCCAGATACGCAGTATTTT
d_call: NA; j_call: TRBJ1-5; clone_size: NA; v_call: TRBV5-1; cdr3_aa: CASSLGGDQPQHF; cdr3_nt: TGCGCCAGCAGCTTGGGAGGTGATCAGCCCCAGCATTTT
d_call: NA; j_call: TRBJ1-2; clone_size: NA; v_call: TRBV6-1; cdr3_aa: CASSHLQGRSDGYTF; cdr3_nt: TGTGCCAGCAGTCATCTTCAGGGTCGTTCAGATGGCTACACCTTC
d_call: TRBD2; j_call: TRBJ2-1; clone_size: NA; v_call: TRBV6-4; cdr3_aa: CASSDSGLGWAEQFF; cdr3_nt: TGTGCCAGCAGTGACTCGGGACTAGGGTGGGCTGAGCAGTTCTTC
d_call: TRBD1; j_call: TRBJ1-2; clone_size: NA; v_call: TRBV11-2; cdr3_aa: CASSRSLPGQGNYGYTF; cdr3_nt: TGTGCCAGCAGCCGCTCCCTCCCGGGACAGGGGAACTATGGCTACACCTTC
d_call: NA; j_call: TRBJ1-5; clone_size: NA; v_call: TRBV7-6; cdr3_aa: CASNLYGDDQPQHF; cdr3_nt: TGTGCCAGCAACTTGTACGGGGATGATCAGCCCCAGCATTTT
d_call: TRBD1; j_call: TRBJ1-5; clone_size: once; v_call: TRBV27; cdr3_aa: CASSVSGTGSSQPQHF; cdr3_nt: TGTGCCAGCAGTGTCTCCGGGACAGGGAGTAGTCAGCCCCAGCATTTT
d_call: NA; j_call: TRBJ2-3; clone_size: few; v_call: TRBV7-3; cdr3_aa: CASSSTSTDTQYF; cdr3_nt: TGTGCCAGCAGCTCTACTAGCACAGATACGCAGTATTTT
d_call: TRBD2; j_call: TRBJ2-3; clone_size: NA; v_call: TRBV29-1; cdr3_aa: CSVIVRGDTDTQYF; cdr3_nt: TGCAGCGTTATAGTGCGGGGGGACACAGATACGCAGTATTTT
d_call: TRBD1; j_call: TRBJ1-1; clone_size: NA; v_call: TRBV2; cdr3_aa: CASTEQGGLNTEAFF; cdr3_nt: TGTGCCAGCACCGAGCAGGGGGGACTGAACACTGAAGCTTTCTTT
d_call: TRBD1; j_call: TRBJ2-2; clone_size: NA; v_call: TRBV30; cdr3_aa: CAWSGWDRGTGELFF; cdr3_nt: TGTGCCTGGAGTGGGTGGGACAGGGGTACCGGGGAGCTGTTTTTT
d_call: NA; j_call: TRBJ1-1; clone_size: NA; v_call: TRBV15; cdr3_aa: CATSREGRTGTEAFF; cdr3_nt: TGTGCCACCAGCAGAGAAGGCCGGACGGGGACTGAAGCTTTCTTT
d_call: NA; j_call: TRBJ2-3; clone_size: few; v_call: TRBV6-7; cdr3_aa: CASTNAGSADTQYF; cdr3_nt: TGTGCCAGCACCAACGCGGGGAGCGCAGATACGCAGTATTTT
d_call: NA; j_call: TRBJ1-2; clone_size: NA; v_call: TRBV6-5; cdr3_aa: CASSYVQDSYGYTF; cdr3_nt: TGTGCCAGCAGTTACGTCCAGGATTCCTATGGCTACACCTTC
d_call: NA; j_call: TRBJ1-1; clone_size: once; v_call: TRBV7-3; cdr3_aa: CASSLSLGGNTEAFF; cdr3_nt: TGTGCCAGCAGCTTAAGTCTAGGAGGGAACACTGAAGCTTTCTTT
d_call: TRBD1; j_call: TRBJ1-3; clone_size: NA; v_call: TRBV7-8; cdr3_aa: CASSLPLTGAGGTIYF; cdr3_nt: TGTGCCAGCAGCCTCCCACTCACAGGGGCCGGGGGCACCATATATTTT
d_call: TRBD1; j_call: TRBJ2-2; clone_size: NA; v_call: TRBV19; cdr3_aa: CASSPHQGAGELFF; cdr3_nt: TGTGCCAGTAGTCCCCACCAGGGGGCCGGGGAGCTGTTTTTT
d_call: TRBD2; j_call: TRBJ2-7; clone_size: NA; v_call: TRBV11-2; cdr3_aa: CASSPGLASHEQYF; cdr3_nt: TGTGCCAGCAGCCCCGGACTAGCATCCCACGAGCAGTACTTC
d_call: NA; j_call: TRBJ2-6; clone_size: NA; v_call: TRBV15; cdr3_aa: CATSRASGNQYSDVLTF; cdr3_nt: TGTGCCACCAGCAGAGCCTCAGGGAATCAATACTCCGACGTCCTGACTTTC
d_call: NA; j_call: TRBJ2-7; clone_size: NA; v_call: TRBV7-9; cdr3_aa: CASSLGPLHSSYEQYF; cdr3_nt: TGTGCCAGCAGCTTAGGTCCCCTCCACAGCTCCTACGAGCAGTACTTC
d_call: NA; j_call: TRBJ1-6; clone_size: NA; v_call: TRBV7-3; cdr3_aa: CASSPTGGNSPLHF; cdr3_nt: TGTGCCAGCAGTCCGACCGGGGGGAATTCACCCCTCCACTTT
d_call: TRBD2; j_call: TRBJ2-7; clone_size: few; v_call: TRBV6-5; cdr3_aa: CASSYSASGYEQYF; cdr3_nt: TGTGCCAGCAGTTACTCTGCTAGCGGCTACGAGCAGTACTTC
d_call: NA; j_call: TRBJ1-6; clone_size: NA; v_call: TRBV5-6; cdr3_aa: CASSLISGTRNNSPLHF; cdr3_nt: TGTGCCAGCAGCCTAATTTCCGGGACAAGGAATAATTCACCCCTCCACTTT
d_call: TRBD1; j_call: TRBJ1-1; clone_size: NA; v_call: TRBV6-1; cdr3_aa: CASRDRGLGTEAFF; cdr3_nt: TGTGCCAGCCGGGACAGGGGGCTCGGAACTGAAGCTTTCTTT
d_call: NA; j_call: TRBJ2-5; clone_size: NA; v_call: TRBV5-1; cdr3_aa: CASSLGRGLTETQYF; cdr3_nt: TGCGCCAGCAGCTTGGGGCGGGGGCTAACAGAGACCCAGTACTTC
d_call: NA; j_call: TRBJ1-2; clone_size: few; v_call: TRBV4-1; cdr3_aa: CASSSGGGDYGYTF; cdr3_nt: TGCGCCAGCAGCTCCGGCGGGGGGGACTATGGCTACACCTTC
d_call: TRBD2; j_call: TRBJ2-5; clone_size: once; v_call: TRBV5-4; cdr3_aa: CASSPLGLAGTQETQYF; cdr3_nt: TGTGCCAGCAGCCCCCTCGGACTAGCGGGAACGCAAGAGACCCAGTACTTC
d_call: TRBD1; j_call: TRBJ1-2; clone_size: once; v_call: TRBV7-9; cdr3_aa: CASSFTGDRYTF; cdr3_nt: TGTGCCAGCAGCTTTACAGGGGATCGCTACACCTTC
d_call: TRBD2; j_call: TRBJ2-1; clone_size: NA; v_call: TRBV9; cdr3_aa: CASSQRAGGQYNEQFF; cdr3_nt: TGTGCCAGCAGCCAACGGGCGGGGGGGCAATACAATGAGCAGTTCTTC
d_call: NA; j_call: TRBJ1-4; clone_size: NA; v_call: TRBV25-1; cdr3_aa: CASSEYGKTNEKLFF; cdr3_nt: TGTGCCAGCAGTGAATATGGCAAAACTAATGAAAAACTGTTTTTT